The rows below give T cell receptor beta chains drawn from one sample of a study of CD8+CD57+ T cells in acquired aplastic anemia. MiXCR, run by TCRdb on the reads, gives a single entry per CDR3 protein. Here the sample spans 150,000 to 200,000 distinct CDR3 sequences, 48% being singletons. The specimen was sorted CD4+, CD8+, or CD8+CD57+ T cells (not recorded which) from PBMCs. Source of these receptors: a human donor with aplastic anemia. The CDR3 runs from the conserved cysteine through the conserved F or W. Fields, in order: V gene, clone size, D gene, J gene, CDR3 protein, CDR3 DNA. D genes are given only for firm matches. Size values are once, few and many counts, or a class for expanded clones, and some rows have none.

TRBV20-1	-	-	TRBJ2-5	CSARDDQETQYF	TGCAGTGCTAGGGACGATCAAGAGACCCAGTACTTC
TRBV7-7	-	-	TRBJ1-4	CASSLALGEKLFF	TGTGCTAGCAGCTTAGCCCTGGGTGAAAAACTGTTTTTT
TRBV10-3	-	TRBD1	TRBJ2-2	CAISPGQVTGELFF	TGTGCCATCAGCCCGGGACAGGTCACCGGGGAGCTGTTTTTT
TRBV9	-	-	TRBJ2-1	CASSVATLGISYNEQFF	TGTGCCAGCAGCGTAGCTACGCTGGGGATTTCCTACAATGAGCAGTTCTTC
TRBV15	few	-	TRBJ2-6	CATSSRRSGANVLTF	TGTGCCACCAGCAGCCGCAGGTCTGGGGCCAACGTCCTGACTTTC
TRBV24-1	many	-	TRBJ1-2	CATSEGGSFYGYTF	TGTGCCACCAGTGAGGGGGGGTCCTTCTATGGCTACACCTTC
TRBV25-1	-	-	TRBJ1-6	CASASAGRDSPLHF	TGTGCCAGCGCCTCGGCAGGGAGAGATTCACCCCTCCACTTT
TRBV5-1	many	-	TRBJ1-2	CASSLGGIYGYTF	TGCGCCAGCAGCCTAGGGGGAATCTATGGCTACACCTTC
TRBV4-2	many	-	TRBJ2-1	CASSHLGGVDEQFF	TGTGCCAGCAGCCACCTGGGAGGTGTCGATGAGCAGTTCTTC
TRBV2	-	TRBD1	TRBJ2-7	CASRTGFHEQYF	TGTGCCAGCAGGACAGGGTTTCACGAGCAGTACTTC
TRBV14	-	-	TRBJ2-3	CASSQDTQYF	TGTGCCAGCAGCCAAGATACGCAGTATTTT
TRBV9	many	-	TRBJ1-4	CASSAGVEAAEKLFF	TGTGCCAGCAGCGCTGGGGTGGAGGCGGCTGAAAAACTGTTTTTT
TRBV15	-	-	TRBJ2-3	CATSRAEGAGATDTQYF	TGTGCCACCAGCAGAGCCGAGGGGGCGGGAGCTACAGATACGCAGTATTTT
TRBV5-5	-	-	TRBJ1-3	CASSLVRSGNTIYF	TGTGCCAGCAGCCTCGTGAGATCTGGAAACACCATATATTTT
TRBV29-1	-	-	TRBJ2-2	CSVVVGTGELFF	TGCAGCGTTGTCGTGGGTACCGGGGAGCTGTTTTTT
TRBV5-4	many	TRBD2	TRBJ2-5	CASSFRLAGNQETQYF	TGTGCCAGCAGCTTTAGGCTAGCGGGTAACCAAGAGACCCAGTACTTC
TRBV7-9	few	-	TRBJ1-4	CASSFLNEKLFF	TGTGCCAGCAGCTTCCTTAATGAAAAACTGTTTTTT
TRBV19	-	TRBD1	TRBJ1-3	CAAGQGAVVNTIYF	TGTGCCGCAGGACAGGGGGCGGTGGTAAACACCATATATTTT
TRBV20-1	few	TRBD2	TRBJ2-7	CSAHFSGGAYEQYF	TGCAGTGCCCATTTTAGCGGGGGGGCGTACGAGCAGTACTTC
TRBV29-1	few	TRBD2	TRBJ2-1	CSVGSGESYNEQFF	TGCAGCGTTGGTAGCGGGGAATCCTACAATGAGCAGTTCTTC
TRBV10-3	-	TRBD1	TRBJ1-4	CAISGTDNEKLFF	TGTGCCATTTCCGGGACAGATAATGAAAAACTGTTTTTT
TRBV12-3/TRBV12-4	-	-	TRBJ2-7	CASAPSSTHEQYF	TGTGCCAGCGCTCCTTCATCTACCCACGAGCAGTACTTC
TRBV19	many	-	TRBJ1-2	CASSLQGIGVGYTF	TGTGCCAGTAGTCTACAGGGTATAGGGGTTGGCTACACCTTC
TRBV29-1	-	-	TRBJ2-3	CSVDRATTDTQYF	TGCAGCGTTGACCGGGCAACCACAGATACGCAGTATTTT
TRBV4-1	-	TRBD1	TRBJ1-5	CASSQTGAQWAQHF	TGCGCCAGCAGCCAAACAGGGGCACAATGGGCCCAGCATTTT
TRBV24-1	many	TRBD1	TRBJ1-1	CATSDSQGLDTEAFF	TGTGCCACCAGTGATTCACAGGGGCTAGACACTGAAGCTTTCTTT
TRBV11-1	-	TRBD2	TRBJ2-7	CASSLAGTSGRRGEQYF	TGTGCCAGCAGCTTAGCCGGGACTAGCGGGAGACGGGGCGAGCAGTACTTC
TRBV13	many	-	TRBJ1-6	CASSLRTENPYNSPLHF	TGTGCCAGCAGCCTTCGGACAGAAAACCCTTATAATTCACCCCTCCACTTT
TRBV20-1	-	-	TRBJ1-1	CSVESRDGRMDTEAFF	TGCAGTGTCGAGAGCCGGGACGGGAGAATGGACACTGAAGCTTTCTTT
TRBV2	-	TRBD1	TRBJ2-7	CASRPGTGFHEQYF	TGTGCCAGCAGACCCGGGACAGGGTTCCACGAGCAGTACTTC
TRBV11-1	-	-	TRBJ1-5	CASSLVARNSNQPQHF	TGTGCCAGCAGCTTAGTAGCGAGGAATAGCAATCAGCCCCAGCATTTT
TRBV5-4	-	-	TRBJ1-4	CASSLAANEKLFF	TGTGCCAGCAGCTTGGCGGCTAATGAAAAACTGTTTTTT
TRBV12-3/TRBV12-4	many	-	TRBJ1-1	CASSLAGAGTEAFF	TGTGCCAGCAGTTTGGCAGGGGCCGGCACTGAAGCTTTCTTT
TRBV2	many	-	TRBJ2-5	CARNGQAYQETQYF	TGTGCCAGAAATGGGCAAGCGTACCAAGAGACCCAGTACTTC
TRBV29-1	-	TRBD1	TRBJ1-2	CSGGTGANYGYTF	TGCAGCGGCGGGACAGGGGCTAACTATGGCTACACCTTC
TRBV29-1	many	-	TRBJ1-1	CSVGGGQGTEAFF	TGCAGCGTTGGGGGAGGGCAAGGGACTGAAGCTTTCTTT
TRBV28	-	-	TRBJ2-5	CASSAGGIQYF	TGTGCCAGCAGTGCGGGTGGAATCCAGTACTTC
TRBV9	-	-	TRBJ2-3	CASSVLLDTQYF	TGTGCCAGCAGCGTGTTACTCGATACGCAGTATTTT
TRBV7-9	many	-	TRBJ1-1	CASSLEGAEAFF	TGCGCCAGCAGCTTGGAGGGGGCTGAAGCTTTCTTT
TRBV7-9	once	TRBD2	TRBJ2-5	CASSPPSGGFQETQYF	TGTGCCAGCAGCCCGCCTAGCGGGGGGTTCCAAGAGACCCAGTACTTC
TRBV6-6	many	-	TRBJ1-5	CASSYNSNQPQHF	TGTGCCAGCAGTTACAATAGCAATCAGCCCCAGCATTTT
TRBV6-1	-	-	TRBJ2-5	CASTPRDQETQYF	TGTGCCAGCACCCCCCGTGACCAAGAGACCCAGTACTTC
TRBV30	-	-	TRBJ2-1	CAWRGAGFYEQFF	TGTGCCTGGAGAGGGGCGGGATTTTATGAGCAGTTCTTC
TRBV15	-	TRBD1	TRBJ1-2	CATSSPGGTEGNYGYTF	TGTGCCACCAGCAGCCCGGGGGGGACAGAGGGAAACTATGGCTACACCTTC
TRBV20-1	-	-	TRBJ1-2	CSARDRDYGYTF	TGCAGTGCTAGAGACAGGGACTATGGCTACACCTTC
TRBV7-9	many	-	TRBJ1-1	CASQGPGTEAFF	TGTGCCAGCCAGGGGCCGGGCACTGAAGCTTTCTTT
TRBV5-5	-	TRBD1	TRBJ1-6	CASSPRTGHSPLHF	TGTGCCAGCAGCCCTAGGACAGGGCACTCACCCCTCCACTTT
TRBV9	-	-	TRBJ2-3	CASASSSADTDTQYF	TGTGCCAGCGCGTCGTCCAGCGCCGACACAGATACGCAGTATTTT